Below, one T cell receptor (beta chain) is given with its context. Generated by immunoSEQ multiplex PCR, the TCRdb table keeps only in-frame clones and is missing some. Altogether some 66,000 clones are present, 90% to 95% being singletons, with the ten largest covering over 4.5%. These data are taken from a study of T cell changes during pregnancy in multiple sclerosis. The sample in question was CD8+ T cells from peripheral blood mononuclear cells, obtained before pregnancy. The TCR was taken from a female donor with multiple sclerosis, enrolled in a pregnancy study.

In nucleotides, the CDR3 is TGTGCCAGTAGTTTGATCCCCTACTCTGGAAACACCATATATTTT. This gives the protein CASSLIPYSGNTIYF. The chain links TRBV19 to TRBJ1-3, with unresolved D. The CDR3 runs 15 residues. Germline V lookup: CDR1 LNHDA, CDR2 SQIVND (reference sequence). With 5 bases removed from V and 0 bases from J, the gap between germline ends came to 11 bases.